This note documents a single TCR beta chain sequence. Its target is unknown. Method: immunoSEQ multiplex PCR; TCRdb's copy keeps in-frame clones and lacks some. The data hold millions of clones, with 93% observed a single time. The CDR3 is made up of 18 amino acids. V lost 1 base to trimming and J lost 0 bases, with 18 bases between them. Germline V gene data show CDR1 as LGHNA and CDR2 as YNFKEQ. The sample originates from a study of shared clonotypes between healthy human individuals. As for the study in general: Ranging from 18 to 49 in age, donors were two women and a few men. General study results and limits: Several donors held about 5% of naive CD4 clonotypes in common.

Donors were healthy HIV-negative adults without recently reported acute infections or vaccinations. The origin of this receptor is a man between 18 and 29 years old in good health. Some clones in this sample may be carry-over from other donors' samples. The sample consisted of naive CD4+ T cells from PBMCs. As to subset: CD45RA+ positively selected. The chain couples TRBV4-2 to TRBJ2-5; D might be TRBD2 (6 bases). CDR3 sequence reads: CASSQVPRLVEHQETQYF. DNA for the CDR3: TGTGCCAGCAGCCAAGTCCCCCGACTAGTTGAGCACCAAGAGACCCAGTACTTC.